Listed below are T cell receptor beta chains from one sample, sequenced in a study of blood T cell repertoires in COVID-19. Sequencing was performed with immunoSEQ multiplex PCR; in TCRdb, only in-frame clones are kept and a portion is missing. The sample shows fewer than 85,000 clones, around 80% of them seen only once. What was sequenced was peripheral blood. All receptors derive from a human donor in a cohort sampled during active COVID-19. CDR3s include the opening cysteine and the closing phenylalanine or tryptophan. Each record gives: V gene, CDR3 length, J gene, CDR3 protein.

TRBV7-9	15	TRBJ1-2	CASSLAPDRGYGYTF
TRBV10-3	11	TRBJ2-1	CAISGLNEQFF
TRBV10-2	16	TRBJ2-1	CASRGGGGGSYNEQFF
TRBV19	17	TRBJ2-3	CASSALKDYLSTDTQYF
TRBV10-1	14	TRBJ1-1	CASSRVRGGTEAFF
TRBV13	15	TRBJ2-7	CASSPRTGGSYEQYF
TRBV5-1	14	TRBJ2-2	CASSLQPRSGELFF
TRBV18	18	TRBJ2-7	CASSPIAGTSGGNYEQYF
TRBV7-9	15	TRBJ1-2	CASSLVAATNYGYTF
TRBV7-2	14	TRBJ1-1	CASSSGQGHTEAFF
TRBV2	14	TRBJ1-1	CASSEMGGDTEAFF